The 17 T cell receptor beta chains given below trace back to one sample, sequenced in a study of cytomegalovirus exposure and HLA in healthy donors. Primers included in the PCR were 60 Vbeta and 13 Jbeta primers. Generated by immunoSEQ multiplex PCR, the TCRdb table keeps only in-frame clones and is missing some. This sample contains about 72,000 clones. Sample: PBMCs. Source of these receptors: a man aged 50 to 59 in good health and CMV-seropositive.

V gene TRBV25-1 combines with J gene TRBJ1-4; 9 bases match TRBD1. V lost 8 bases, J lost 7 bases, and 11 bases stayed unmatched. Looked up from germline, CDR1 is MGHDK and CDR2 is SYGVNS. The CDR3 spans 15 residues. The DNA for the CDR3 is TGTGCCAGCGGGGAGGTCGGGACAGGGAGTGAAAAACTGTTTTTT. Its protein is CASGEVGTGSEKLFF.

The chain recombines TRBV19 with TRBJ2-1; 9 bases line up with TRBD2. The CDR3 consists of 13 residues. Germline loops: CDR1 LNHDA, CDR2 SQIVND (reference sequence). V shed 7 bases and J 4 bases; nucleotides not matched to a gene: 2. CDR3 residues: CASIAGEYNEQFF. The CDR3 DNA reads as TGTGCCAGTATAGCGGGGGAGTACAATGAGCAGTTCTTC.

This chain joins TRBV9 and TRBJ2-6; D may be TRBD2 (6 bases). CDR3 length: 17 residues. Germline V gene data show CDR1 as SGDLS and CDR2 as YYNGEE. Between the trimmed V and J ends, which lost 0 bases and 3 bases, there was a span of 13 bases. CDR3 amino acids: CASSVGGGLGGANVLTF. The DNA for the CDR3 is TGTGCCAGCAGCGTAGGGGGAGGACTGGGTGGGGCCAACGTCCTGACTTTC.

V usage is TRBV2 and J usage is TRBJ1-1; perhaps TRBD1 as D (6 bases). Germline loops: CDR1 SNHLY, CDR2 FYNNEI. V was pared by 6 bases and J by 1 base, with 9 bases between. The CDR3 covers 13 residues. The CDR3: CASRDSWNTEAFF. CDR3 bases: TGTGCCAGCAGGGACAGTTGGAACACTGAAGCTTTCTTT.

The chain employs TRBV2 and TRBJ1-2, with no clear D. Germline loops: CDR1 SNHLY, CDR2 FYNNEI. V shed 4 bases and J shed 4 bases, with 10 bases lying between them. The CDR3 is made up of 13 amino acids. The CDR3 reads CASSGRTAYGYTF. CDR3 coding DNA: TGTGCCAGCAGTGGGAGGACGGCCTATGGCTACACCTTC. Combining the CDR3 with reference TRBV2 and TRBJ1-2 gives the whole variable domain EPEVTQTPSHQVTQMGQEVILRCVPISNHLYFYWYRQILGQKVEFLVSFYNNEISEKSEIFDDQFSVERPDGSNFTLKIRSTKLEDSAMYFCASSGRTAYGYTFGSGTRLTVV.

The chain combines TRBV6-1 with TRBJ1-5; 9 nucleotides line up with TRBD1. Germline trimming cut 2 bases from V and 7 bases from J; bases unmatched to any gene: 12. The germline gives CDR1 MNHNS, CDR2 SASEGT. The CDR3 has 17 residues. DNA for the CDR3: TGTGCCAGCAGTGAAACGGGACAGGGTATCTTGGGCCAGCCCCAGCATTTT. Protein product: CASSETGQGILGQPQHF.

The genes are TRBV4-2 and TRBJ1-2; the match to TRBD1 covers 8 bases. The CDR3 is 16 amino acids. V lost 4 bases, J lost 6 bases, and 13 bases stayed unmatched. Germline assignment: CDR1 LGHNA and CDR2 YNFKEQ. The CDR3 here is CASSPSNVGQGHGYTF. Written as DNA, the CDR3 is TGTGCCAGCAGCCCCAGCAACGTCGGACAGGGACATGGCTACACCTTC.

The V call is TRBV7-2, the J call TRBJ1-1, with 7 bases fitting TRBD1. Trimming took 6 bases from V and 3 from J; bases not matched to a gene: 13. This CDR3 has 16 amino acids. Germline CDR1 and CDR2: SGHTA and FQGNSA. CDR3: CASRFDREKRDTEAFF. CDR3 nucleotide sequence: TGTGCCAGCAGATTCGACAGGGAAAAGAGGGACACTGAAGCTTTCTTT.

V and J are TRBV11-2 and TRBJ2-7; TRBD2 matches at 8 bases. The CDR3 extends over 14 amino acids. After removal of 4 bases from V and 2 bases from J, the junction contained 4 bases not matched to a gene. The V gene's germline CDR1 is SGHAT and CDR2 FQNNGV. CDR3 in DNA: TGTGCCAGCAGCTCTAGCGGGTCTCCCTACGAGCAGTACTTC. It is translated as CASSSSGSPYEQYF.

This rearrangement joins TRBV5-6 to TRBJ2-7; the match to TRBD1 covers 8 bases. The CDR3 length is 14 residues. V gave up 4 bases and J gave up 3 bases; unmatched junction bases: 6. From germline, CDR1 is SGHDT and CDR2 YYEEEE. This chain's CDR3 is CASSIDDRGYEQYF. The CDR3 coding sequence is TGTGCCAGCAGCATCGACGACAGGGGCTACGAGCAGTACTTC.

The chain uses TRBV18 and TRBJ1-3; 8 positions agree with TRBD1. With V trimmed by 1 base and J by 4 bases, 6 bases remained unmatched. There are 16 residues in the CDR3. Per germline, CDR1 KGHSH and CDR2 LQKENI. The CDR3 coding sequence is TGTGCCAGCTCACCACTTCGGACAGGGAAAGGAAACACCATATATTTT. Protein product: CASSPLRTGKGNTIYF.

The chain has TRBV2 and TRBJ2-6; unclear D gene. Germline CDR1 SNHLY, CDR2 FYNNEI. The CDR3 is 15 residues long. Trimming took off 7 bases at V and 0 bases at J, with 10 bases between the two ends. The CDR3 protein is CASNPLASGANVLTF. The CDR3, as DNA: TGTGCCAGCAACCCGCTGGCCTCTGGGGCCAACGTCCTGACTTTC. The whole variable domain, remainder taken from reference TRBV2 and TRBJ2-6, is EPEVTQTPSHQVTQMGQEVILRCVPISNHLYFYWYRQILGQKVEFLVSFYNNEISEKSEIFDDQFSVERPDGSNFTLKIRSTKLEDSAMYFCASNPLASGANVLTFGAGSRLTVL.

The chain has TRBV5-8 and TRBJ2-5; 7 nucleotides agree with TRBD1. V lost 5 bases to trimming and J lost 4 bases; unmatched junction nucleotides: 8. The CDR3 sequence is 14 residues long. Germline V lookup: CDR1 SGHTS, CDR2 YDEGEE. CDR3 residues: CASRLTGIGETQYF. Written as DNA, the CDR3 is TGTGCCAGCAGACTGACAGGGATCGGAGAGACCCAGTACTTC.

The rearrangement links TRBV30 to TRBJ1-3; D is uncertain. Trimming removed 3 bases from V and 0 bases from J, with 9 bases in between. CDR1 is GTSNPN, CDR2 SVGIG, per germline (reference sequence). The CDR3 contains 14 residues. The CDR3 sequence: CAWSPNFSGNTIYF. The CDR3 coding sequence is TGTGCCTGGAGCCCGAACTTCTCTGGAAACACCATATATTTT.

The chain is built from TRBV7-8 and TRBJ1-1; D call uncertain. Trimming stripped 5 bases from V and 5 bases from J, with 12 bases between. The CDR3 is 13 residues long. Germline V CDR1 and CDR2: SGHVS, FQNEAQ. CDR3 in amino acids: CASSASPMTEAFF. CDR3 sequence (DNA): TGTGCCAGCAGCGCAAGCCCCATGACTGAAGCTTTCTTT.

The J gene is TRBJ2-5, the V gene TRBV5-1; TRBD2 is a possible D gene (6 bases). CDR1 is SGHRS and CDR2 is YFSETQ in the germline V gene. V gave up 0 bases and J gave up 4 bases, with 13 bases separating them. This CDR3 region has 15 residues. The DNA of the CDR3 is TGCGCCAGCAGCTTGGGCGGGGACCGGAGAGAGACCCAGTACTTC. Translating it yields CASSLGGDRRETQYF.

To note about this clone: The same CDR3 is also encoded by other DNA sequences in this sample. V usage is TRBV2 and J usage is TRBJ1-1; no clear D. V was trimmed by 4 bases and J by 1 base, leaving 13 bases between them. Germline CDR1 and CDR2: SNHLY and FYNNEI. This CDR3 is 15 amino acids long. CDR3 protein: CASSAIAGGNTEAFF. CDR3 coding DNA: TGTGCCAGCAGTGCCATTGCGGGAGGGAACACTGAAGCTTTCTTT.